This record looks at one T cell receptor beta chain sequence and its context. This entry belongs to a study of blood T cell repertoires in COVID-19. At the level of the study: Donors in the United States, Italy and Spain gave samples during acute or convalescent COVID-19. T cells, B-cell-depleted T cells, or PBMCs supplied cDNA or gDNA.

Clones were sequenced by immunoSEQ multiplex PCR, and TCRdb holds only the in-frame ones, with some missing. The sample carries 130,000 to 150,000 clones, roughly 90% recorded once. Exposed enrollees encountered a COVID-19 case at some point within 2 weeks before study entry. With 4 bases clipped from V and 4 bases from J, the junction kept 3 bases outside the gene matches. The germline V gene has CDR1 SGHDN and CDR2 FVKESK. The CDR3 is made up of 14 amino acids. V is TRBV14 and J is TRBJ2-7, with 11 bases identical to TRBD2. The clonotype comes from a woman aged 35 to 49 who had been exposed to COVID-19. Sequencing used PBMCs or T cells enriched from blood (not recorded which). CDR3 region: CASSLRLAGYEQYF. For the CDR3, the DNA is TGTGCCAGCAGCCTGCGACTAGCGGGATACGAGCAGTACTTC.